The rows below give T cell receptor beta chains drawn from one sample of a study of blood T cell repertoires in COVID-19. The table came from immunoSEQ multiplex PCR; TCRdb's copy has only in-frame clones and leaves some out. The repertoire consists of 150,000 or so clones, with over 75% occurring once and the leading ten covering 0.63%. Sequenced material: peripheral blood. The receptor source for this set is a man aged 55 to 70 with COVID-19, enrolled during active disease. Both conserved end residues are part of each CDR3. A D gene is named only where the DNA matches it firmly. Clone size is stated in some rows and not others, as once, few, many or a class when expanded.

clone_size: NA
j_call: TRBJ2-7
d_call: NA
v_call: TRBV7-9
cdr3_nt: TGTGCCAGCGCCGACTGGGGCGCCCCCTCCTACGAGCAGTACTTC
cdr3_aa: CASADWGAPSYEQYF

clone_size: NA
j_call: TRBJ1-6
d_call: TRBD1
v_call: TRBV7-8
cdr3_nt: TGTGCCAGCAGCTCGACGGACAGGGCGAATTCACCCCTCCACTTT
cdr3_aa: CASSSTDRANSPLHF

clone_size: NA
j_call: TRBJ1-6
d_call: NA
v_call: TRBV2
cdr3_nt: TGTGCAACCCAGGGTGTAAGCTCCTATAATTCACCCCTCCACTTT
cdr3_aa: CATQGVSSYNSPLHF

clone_size: NA
j_call: TRBJ2-3
d_call: NA
v_call: TRBV6-2/TRBV6-3
cdr3_nt: TGTGCCAGCAGTTTCGACACCGCCTTCACAGATACGCAGTATTTT
cdr3_aa: CASSFDTAFTDTQYF

clone_size: once
j_call: TRBJ1-1
d_call: NA
v_call: TRBV19
cdr3_nt: TGTGCCAGTAGTGTCGACAAAATGAACACTGAAGCTTTCTTT
cdr3_aa: CASSVDKMNTEAFF

clone_size: NA
j_call: TRBJ1-1
d_call: NA
v_call: TRBV7-9
cdr3_nt: TGTGCCAGCAGCTTAGACAAGATGGGGGGACTGAACACTGAAGCTTTCTTT
cdr3_aa: CASSLDKMGGLNTEAFF

clone_size: once
j_call: TRBJ1-2
d_call: TRBD1
v_call: TRBV7-2
cdr3_nt: TGTGCCAGCAGCTTAGGAATGGGACAGGGCCTGAAAGACACCTTC
cdr3_aa: CASSLGMGQGLKDTF

clone_size: NA
j_call: TRBJ1-5
d_call: TRBD1
v_call: TRBV7-8
cdr3_nt: TGTGCCAGCAGCCCCAGGGGGAATCAGCCCCAGCATTTT
cdr3_aa: CASSPRGNQPQHF

clone_size: NA
j_call: TRBJ1-3
d_call: NA
v_call: TRBV5-1
cdr3_nt: TGCGCCAGCAGCTTGGCGCCGCATGGGCAAGGAAACACCATATATTTT
cdr3_aa: CASSLAPHGQGNTIYF

clone_size: NA
j_call: TRBJ1-5
d_call: NA
v_call: TRBV2
cdr3_nt: TGTGCCAGCAGTCAGGGGCGTCAGCCCCAGCATTTT
cdr3_aa: CASSQGRQPQHF

clone_size: NA
j_call: TRBJ2-2
d_call: NA
v_call: TRBV5-1
cdr3_nt: TGCGCCAGCAGCTTAAGTCCCAGGGCCACCGGGGAGCTGTTTTTT
cdr3_aa: CASSLSPRATGELFF

clone_size: NA
j_call: TRBJ1-1
d_call: TRBD1
v_call: TRBV5-1
cdr3_nt: TGCGCCAGCAGTCCAATTGGAGGGACAGGGAAGGAAGCTTTCTTT
cdr3_aa: CASSPIGGTGKEAFF

clone_size: once
j_call: TRBJ2-7
d_call: TRBD1
v_call: TRBV11-3
cdr3_nt: TGTGCCAGCAGCTTAGAGACCGGGACAGGTCGTGAGCAGTACTTC
cdr3_aa: CASSLETGTGREQYF

clone_size: NA
j_call: TRBJ2-1
d_call: NA
v_call: TRBV19
cdr3_nt: TGTGCCAGTAGCGGGAGAGTGGTGGGGGAGCAGTTCTTC
cdr3_aa: CASSGRVVGEQFF

clone_size: NA
j_call: TRBJ1-2
d_call: NA
v_call: TRBV29-1
cdr3_nt: TGCAGCGTTGAAGATCCCCGCCTGCATAGTTACACCTTC
cdr3_aa: CSVEDPRLHSYTF

clone_size: NA
j_call: TRBJ1-1
d_call: NA
v_call: TRBV19
cdr3_nt: TGTGCCAGTAGTAGACAGGAAGGGAACACTGAAGCTTTCTTT
cdr3_aa: CASSRQEGNTEAFF

clone_size: NA
j_call: TRBJ1-1
d_call: TRBD1
v_call: TRBV7-9
cdr3_nt: TGTGCCAGCAGCTTAGGGAAAGACAGGGTGGCTTTCTTT
cdr3_aa: CASSLGKDRVAFF

clone_size: NA
j_call: TRBJ2-1
d_call: NA
v_call: TRBV18
cdr3_nt: TGTGCCAGCTCACCACGAGACAGCGTTCCCCACAATGAGCAGTTCTTC
cdr3_aa: CASSPRDSVPHNEQFF

clone_size: few
j_call: TRBJ2-1
d_call: TRBD1
v_call: TRBV11-2
cdr3_nt: TGTGCCAGCAGCTTAGAAGCGGTTTTATCCCGGACAGGGAACCACAATGAGCAGTTCTTC
cdr3_aa: CASSLEAVLSRTGNHNEQFF

clone_size: NA
j_call: TRBJ1-1
d_call: NA
v_call: TRBV7-8
cdr3_nt: TGTGCCAGCAGCTTAACCGGGAACACTGAAGCTTTCTTT
cdr3_aa: CASSLTGNTEAFF

clone_size: NA
j_call: TRBJ1-4
d_call: NA
v_call: TRBV5-6
cdr3_nt: TGTGCCAGCAGCGGATCCTTATCCGGGGGATATGAAAAACTGTTTTTT
cdr3_aa: CASSGSLSGGYEKLFF

clone_size: NA
j_call: TRBJ2-1
d_call: TRBD1
v_call: TRBV4-3
cdr3_nt: TGCGCCAGCAGCCAAGAAACAGGGGGCGCCTACAATGAGCAGTTCTTC
cdr3_aa: CASSQETGGAYNEQFF

clone_size: NA
j_call: TRBJ2-7
d_call: NA
v_call: TRBV7-9
cdr3_nt: TGTGCCAGCAGCTTTTTGGGGGCGGAGTACGAGCAGTACTTC
cdr3_aa: CASSFLGAEYEQYF

clone_size: NA
j_call: TRBJ1-2
d_call: NA
v_call: TRBV3-1/TRBV3-2
cdr3_nt: TGTGCCAGCAGCCAAGATTGGGGAAGGGGCTTAAACTATGGCTACACCTTC
cdr3_aa: CASSQDWGRGLNYGYTF

clone_size: NA
j_call: TRBJ2-3
d_call: NA
v_call: TRBV2
cdr3_nt: TGTGCCAGCAGTGTCACGAGAGCATCCACAGATACGCAGTATTTT
cdr3_aa: CASSVTRASTDTQYF

clone_size: few
j_call: TRBJ2-2
d_call: TRBD2
v_call: TRBV7-2
cdr3_nt: TGTGCCAGCAGCTTTAGCGGGAGGGCCCCCGGGGAGCTGTTTTTT
cdr3_aa: CASSFSGRAPGELFF

clone_size: NA
j_call: TRBJ1-1
d_call: TRBD1
v_call: TRBV12-3/TRBV12-4
cdr3_nt: TGTGCCAGCAGCCTCGGACAGGGTGCTTGGGCTTTCTTT
cdr3_aa: CASSLGQGAWAFF

clone_size: NA
j_call: TRBJ1-3
d_call: TRBD1
v_call: TRBV5-1
cdr3_nt: TGCGCCAGCAGCTTATCAGGGGGCTCTGGAAACACCATATATTTT
cdr3_aa: CASSLSGGSGNTIYF

clone_size: NA
j_call: TRBJ2-6
d_call: TRBD2
v_call: TRBV5-1
cdr3_nt: TGCGCCAGCAGCGCCGGGACGGGGGGTTCTGGGGCCAACGTCCTGACTTTC
cdr3_aa: CASSAGTGGSGANVLTF

clone_size: once
j_call: TRBJ2-1
d_call: NA
v_call: TRBV6-5
cdr3_nt: TGTGCCAGCAGACCAACAGTTAGCTCCTACAATGAGCAGTTCTTC
cdr3_aa: CASRPTVSSYNEQFF

clone_size: NA
j_call: TRBJ2-3
d_call: NA
v_call: TRBV19
cdr3_nt: TGTGCCAGTTCCGGGATACTATCTTTCACAGATACGCAGTATTTT
cdr3_aa: CASSGILSFTDTQYF

clone_size: NA
j_call: TRBJ1-1
d_call: NA
v_call: TRBV3-1/TRBV3-2
cdr3_nt: TGTGCCAGCAGCTCTACAGGGAGCACTGAAGCTTTCTTT
cdr3_aa: CASSSTGSTEAFF

clone_size: few
j_call: TRBJ1-3
d_call: NA
v_call: TRBV28
cdr3_nt: TGTGCCAGCAGTTCCCCCCGGGGGACCACTGGAAACACCATATATTTT
cdr3_aa: CASSSPRGTTGNTIYF

clone_size: NA
j_call: TRBJ2-1
d_call: NA
v_call: TRBV2
cdr3_nt: TGTGCCAGCAGTGGGACCACCTATAGCGATGAGCAGTTCTTC
cdr3_aa: CASSGTTYSDEQFF

clone_size: NA
j_call: TRBJ2-3
d_call: NA
v_call: TRBV4-1
cdr3_nt: TGCGCCAGCAGCCAAGGAGGGTTCCGTCCAGATACGCAGTATTTT
cdr3_aa: CASSQGGFRPDTQYF

clone_size: NA
j_call: TRBJ1-5
d_call: TRBD1
v_call: TRBV2
cdr3_nt: TGTGCCAGCAGTGGGGACAGGGTGAGCAATCAGCCCCAGCATTTT
cdr3_aa: CASSGDRVSNQPQHF

clone_size: NA
j_call: TRBJ2-3
d_call: TRBD2
v_call: TRBV19
cdr3_nt: TGTGCCAGTACCAGTAGCGGGAGCGGCACAGATACGCAGTATTTT
cdr3_aa: CASTSSGSGTDTQYF

clone_size: NA
j_call: TRBJ1-4
d_call: NA
v_call: TRBV28
cdr3_nt: TGTGCCAGCAGAGTTCTCACCCTCGGGGGGGGAACTAATGAAAAACTGTTTTTT
cdr3_aa: CASRVLTLGGGTNEKLFF

clone_size: NA
j_call: TRBJ2-2
d_call: TRBD1
v_call: TRBV5-1
cdr3_nt: TGCGCCAGCAAAGGACAGGGGGGAGTAGCCGGGGAGCTGTTTTTT
cdr3_aa: CASKGQGGVAGELFF

clone_size: NA
j_call: TRBJ2-7
d_call: TRBD1
v_call: TRBV6-6
cdr3_nt: TGTGCCAGCAGGGAAAACAGGGGTCTCTCCTACGAGCAGTACTTC
cdr3_aa: CASRENRGLSYEQYF

clone_size: NA
j_call: TRBJ1-4
d_call: NA
v_call: TRBV7-2
cdr3_nt: TGTGCCAGCAGCGGCCCCGGAATGGAGGAAAAACTGTTTTTT
cdr3_aa: CASSGPGMEEKLFF

clone_size: NA
j_call: TRBJ1-4
d_call: TRBD1
v_call: TRBV6-5
cdr3_nt: TGTGCCAGCAGACCAGGACAGGGGGCGCGAGAAAAACTGTTTTTT
cdr3_aa: CASRPGQGAREKLFF

clone_size: NA
j_call: TRBJ2-3
d_call: NA
v_call: TRBV7-2
cdr3_nt: TGTGCCAGCAGCTTGAGCCGGGGCACAGATACGCAGTATTTT
cdr3_aa: CASSLSRGTDTQYF

clone_size: NA
j_call: TRBJ2-3
d_call: NA
v_call: TRBV3-1/TRBV3-2
cdr3_nt: TGTGCCAGCAGCCCGGAGGCAGGGGTCCGTAGCACAGATACGCAGTATTTT
cdr3_aa: CASSPEAGVRSTDTQYF

clone_size: once
j_call: TRBJ2-5
d_call: TRBD1
v_call: TRBV6-5
cdr3_nt: TGTGCCAGCAGTTACTCGGGACAGGGGAAAGAGACCCAGTACTTC
cdr3_aa: CASSYSGQGKETQYF

clone_size: NA
j_call: TRBJ2-7
d_call: TRBD1
v_call: TRBV4-3
cdr3_nt: TGCGCCAGCTCTAAAGAGGGGACAGATTTGAATCAGTACTTC
cdr3_aa: CASSKEGTDLNQYF

clone_size: once
j_call: TRBJ2-7
d_call: NA
v_call: TRBV11-3
cdr3_nt: TGTGCCAGCAGCTTAGGCCTGTGGAGCACGGAACCCTACGAGCAGTACTTC
cdr3_aa: CASSLGLWSTEPYEQYF

clone_size: NA
j_call: TRBJ2-4
d_call: NA
v_call: TRBV24-1
cdr3_nt: TGTGCCACCAGTGATACTACAAACATTCAGTACTTC
cdr3_aa: CATSDTTNIQYF

clone_size: NA
j_call: TRBJ1-1
d_call: NA
v_call: TRBV2
cdr3_nt: TGTGCCAGCGTATATTCGGGGGTTAACACTGAAGCTTTCTTT
cdr3_aa: CASVYSGVNTEAFF

clone_size: NA
j_call: TRBJ2-1
d_call: TRBD1
v_call: TRBV19
cdr3_nt: TGTGCCAGTACCACGGACAGGTTATCCTACAATGAGCAGTTCTTC
cdr3_aa: CASTTDRLSYNEQFF

clone_size: NA
j_call: TRBJ2-5
d_call: TRBD1
v_call: TRBV11-2
cdr3_nt: TGTGCCAGCAGCTTAGTGGGTACAGGGGAGCGGGAGACCCAGTACTTC
cdr3_aa: CASSLVGTGERETQYF

clone_size: NA
j_call: TRBJ1-2
d_call: TRBD1
v_call: TRBV6-5
cdr3_nt: TGTGCCAGCAGTTATTCGGACAGGGGTGGCTACACCTTC
cdr3_aa: CASSYSDRGGYTF

clone_size: NA
j_call: TRBJ1-2
d_call: NA
v_call: TRBV19
cdr3_nt: TGTGCCAGTAAGTCCAGGGATAGTTATGGCTACACCTTC
cdr3_aa: CASKSRDSYGYTF

clone_size: NA
j_call: TRBJ1-5
d_call: TRBD1
v_call: TRBV12-3/TRBV12-4
cdr3_nt: TGTGCCAGCACCCGGGGACAGTCGCAGCCCCAGCATTTT
cdr3_aa: CASTRGQSQPQHF

clone_size: NA
j_call: TRBJ2-5
d_call: NA
v_call: TRBV7-9
cdr3_nt: TGTGCCAGCACCACTCTTAGAGAGACCCAGTACTTC
cdr3_aa: CASTTLRETQYF

clone_size: NA
j_call: TRBJ1-1
d_call: NA
v_call: TRBV18
cdr3_nt: TGTGCCAGCTCACCGCTCCAGGGCTTGAACACTGAAGCTTTCTTT
cdr3_aa: CASSPLQGLNTEAFF

clone_size: NA
j_call: TRBJ1-3
d_call: NA
v_call: TRBV7-9
cdr3_nt: TGTGCCAGCAGCCGGCAGGGGTCTGGAAACACCATATATTTT
cdr3_aa: CASSRQGSGNTIYF

clone_size: few
j_call: TRBJ2-2
d_call: NA
v_call: TRBV3-1/TRBV3-2
cdr3_nt: TGTGCCAGCAGCCAAGATGTCGGGGTTACCGGGGAGCTGTTTTTT
cdr3_aa: CASSQDVGVTGELFF

clone_size: NA
j_call: TRBJ2-7
d_call: NA
v_call: TRBV18
cdr3_nt: TGTGCCAGCTCACTCGGGGGCGAGCAGTACTTC
cdr3_aa: CASSLGGEQYF

clone_size: NA
j_call: TRBJ2-7
d_call: TRBD1
v_call: TRBV10-3
cdr3_nt: TGTGCCATACAGGGGGAAATCTACGAGCAGTACTTC
cdr3_aa: CAIQGEIYEQYF